Shown below are 24 T cell receptor beta chains from a single sample sequenced in a study of identical twins. TCRdb processed the 5' RACE reads anew with MiXCR; each CDR3 protein has one entry. The table shows 570,000 or so distinct CDR3 sequences, with nearly 10% occurring only once. The same specimen was also included in a second study, on yellow fever vaccine responses in identical twins.

Input material: PBMCs. These receptors came from a woman aged 18 to 35 in good health.

This clonotype was counted between two and nine times. The chain links TRBV6-5 to TRBJ2-3, with D possibly being TRBD1 or TRBD2 (5 bases each). CDR1 is MNHEY, CDR2 SVGAGI, per germline. This CDR3 has 17 amino acids. The V end lost 1 base, the J end lost 1 base, and 15 bases lay between the germline ends. The CDR3 DNA follows: TGTGCCAGCAGTTACTTCCCCTCCGGGGCTGGCACAGATACGCAGTATTTT. This codes for CASSYFPSGAGTDTQYF.

In this sample, this clonotype turned up many times. The CDR3 bases are TGTGCCAGCAGCCAAGTCGCTGGAAACACCATATATTTT. It is translated as CASSQVAGNTIYF. This chain links TRBV3-1 with TRBJ1-3; D remains unclear. Germline values: CDR1 LGHDT, CDR2 YNNKEL (reference sequence). This CDR3 has 13 amino acids. V lost 1 base, J lost 2 bases, and 3 bases lay in between.

The table lists this clonotype with many counts. V usage is TRBV5-1 and J usage is TRBJ2-7, with D unresolved. Germline V gene lookup returns CDR1 SGHRS and CDR2 YFSETQ. CDR3 length: 13 residues. Trimming stripped 7 bases from V and 3 bases from J, with 14 bases between. The CDR3 DNA follows: TGCGCCAGCGGTAGTTTGCCCCTCTACGAGCAGTACTTC. Amino acid sequence: CASGSLPLYEQYF.

Comment on this clonotype: One base away lies a much larger clone, so this may be a sequencing read error. V gene TRBV15 combines with J gene TRBJ2-5; tentative D call: TRBD2 (6 bases). The germline gives CDR1 LNHNV, CDR2 YYDKDF (reference sequence). The CDR3 is 17 amino acids. CDR3 nucleotide sequence: TGTGCCACCAGCCCCCGCGGCGGGGTTAGTTGGCAAGAGTCCCAGTACTTC. The encoded protein is CATSPRGGVSWQESQYF. Drawing the rest from reference TRBV15 and TRBJ2-5, the complete variable domain is DAMVIQNPRYQVTQFGKPVTLSCSQTLNHNVMYWYQQKSSQAPKLLFHYYDKDFNNEADTPDNFQSRRPNTSFCFLDIRSPGLGDTAMYLCATSPRGGVSWQESQYFGPGTRLLVL.

This clonotype has a count of ten or more. CDR3 nucleotide sequence: TGTGCCAGCAGCCAAGGGGGGCTCAATGAGCAGTTCTTC. This sequence encodes CASSQGGLNEQFF. The rearrangement uses TRBV3-1 and TRBJ2-1; perhaps TRBD1 as D (6 bases). Deletions cut 1 base from V and 6 bases from J, with 7 bases between. Per germline, CDR1 LGHDT and CDR2 YNNKEL (reference sequence). The CDR3 is 13 amino acids.

This clonotype was seen ten or more times. The chain has TRBV12-3 or TRBV12-4 and TRBJ1-5; 8 bases agree with TRBD1. This CDR3 contains 16 residues. Trimming took 6 bases from V and 2 from J; bases not matched to a gene: 9. The CDR3 region is CASSQTTGAGNQPQHF. CDR3 nucleotide sequence: TGTGCCAGCAGCCAGACGACAGGGGCCGGCAATCAGCCCCAGCATTTT.

This clonotype was found a few times. The chain combines TRBV28 with TRBJ1-2; the match to TRBD1 covers 8 bases. With 5 bases clipped from V and 7 bases from J, the junction kept 12 bases outside the gene matches. CDR3 length equals 15 residues. The V gene's germline CDR1 is MDHEN and CDR2 SYDVKM. As DNA, the CDR3 is TGTGCCAGCAGTCCCTGGGCAGGGGGCGCGGGTGGCTACACCTTC. This sequence encodes CASSPWAGGAGGYTF.

This clonotype came up many times. The chain joins TRBV2 to TRBJ1-3; D is unresolved. Germline V gene lookup returns CDR1 SNHLY and CDR2 FYNNEI. The CDR3 runs to 16 residues. V lost 0 bases and J 0 bases, leaving 9 bases between the germline ends. This chain's CDR3 is CASSEAIAFSGNTIYF. The CDR3 nucleotides read TGTGCCAGCAGTGAAGCTATCGCATTCTCTGGAAACACCATATATTTT.

There are many counts of this clonotype. CDR3 residues: CASSSTGWDTEAFF. CDR3 sequence (DNA): TGCGCCAGCAGCTCTACGGGGTGGGACACTGAAGCTTTCTTT. The J gene is TRBJ1-1, the V gene TRBV5-1, with D unresolved. CDR3 size: 14 residues. V lost 3 bases, J lost 3 bases, and 12 bases lay in between. In germline, CDR1 is SGHRS, CDR2 YFSETQ.

In this sample, this clonotype turned up a few times. The chain carries TRBV6-1 and TRBJ1-1; TRBD1 matches 9 bases. This CDR3 is 16 amino acids long. Germline loops: CDR1 MNHNS, CDR2 SASEGT. V trimming: 6 bases; J trimming: 5 bases; junction bases outside the gene matches: 13. In DNA form, the CDR3 reads TGTGCCAGCAGGGCCCGGGACAGGGATGCATTTACTGAAGCTTTCTTT. This encodes CASRARDRDAFTEAFF.

The chain has TRBV12-3 or TRBV12-4 and TRBJ2-2; TRBD2 agrees at 13 bases. CDR3 length: 18 amino acids. V was pared by 5 bases and J by 2 bases, with 8 bases of the junction left unmatched. The CDR3 spells CASSVLGLAGLNTGELFF. Written as DNA, the CDR3 is TGTGCCAGCAGTGTTCTGGGACTAGCGGGACTTAACACCGGGGAGCTGTTTTTT.

V usage is TRBV5-1 and J usage is TRBJ2-2, with 7 bases aligning to TRBD1. The germline V gene encodes CDR1 SGHRS and CDR2 YFSETQ. V lost 5 bases, J lost 4 bases, and 8 bases stayed unmatched. The CDR3 consists of 15 residues. The CDR3 DNA sequence: TGCGCCAGCAGAGCCACAGGGGTGGGCACCGGGGAGCTGTTTTTT. This translates into CASRATGVGTGELFF. Drawing the rest from reference TRBV5-1 and TRBJ2-2, the complete variable domain is KAGVTQTPRYLIKTRGQQVTLSCSPISGHRSVSWYQQTPGQGLQFLFEYFSETQRNKGNFPGRFSGRQFSNSRSEMNVSTLELGDSALYLCASRATGVGTGELFFGEGSRLTVL.

This clonotype has only a few counts. The chain recombines TRBV18 with TRBJ2-1, with D unresolved. This CDR3 is built from 15 residues. Trimming stripped 3 bases from V and 1 base from J, with 10 bases between. Germline V gene sequence: CDR1 KGHSH, CDR2 LQKENI. Here the CDR3 DNA reads TGTGCCAGCTCACCTGTTATGGATTCCTACAATGAGCAGTTCTTC. Translation gives CASSPVMDSYNEQFF.

The V gene is TRBV6-2 or TRBV6-3, the J gene TRBJ1-1; D perhaps matches TRBD1 (5 bases). Deletions cut 6 bases from V and 8 bases from J, with 13 bases between. The CDR3 spans 12 residues. CDR1 and CDR2 (germline): MNHEY, SVGEGT. The CDR3, as DNA: TGTGCCAGCAGAGAGGACTACAGGGAAGCTTTCTTT. Its protein product is CASREDYREAFF.

The chain uses TRBV10-2 and TRBJ2-2; 11 bases map to TRBD2. The CDR3 extends over 15 amino acids. V lost 2 bases, J lost 4 bases, and 0 bases stayed unmatched. Per germline, CDR1 WSHSY and CDR2 SAAADI. CDR3: CASSELAGGTGELFF. CDR3 nucleotides: TGCGCCAGCAGTGAGCTAGCGGGGGGCACCGGGGAGCTGTTTTTT.

V usage is TRBV27 and J usage is TRBJ1-6, with TRBD1 matching 9 bases. Germline V gene data show CDR1 as MNHEY and CDR2 as SMNVEV (reference sequence). The CDR3 consists of 14 residues. J was trimmed by 7 bases and V by 7 bases; bases with no gene match: 5. In DNA form, the CDR3 reads TGTGCCAGCACAATCACAGGGGGCAATTCACCCCTCCACTTT. Translation: CASTITGGNSPLHF.

The CDR3 region has the DNA TGTGCCTGGAGTCTGACAGGGGGCTACGAGCAGTACTTC. Translation: CAWSLTGGYEQYF. The chain joins TRBV30 to TRBJ2-7, with 9 bases identical to TRBD1. The CDR3 has 13 amino acids. Germline V lookup: CDR1 GTSNPN, CDR2 SVGIG (reference sequence). V lost 2 bases and J lost 3; bases outside the gene matches: 2.

CDR3 amino acids: CASSSSTGSRSTYEQYF. Here the CDR3 DNA reads TGTGCCAGCAGCTCATCGACAGGGAGTAGAAGCACCTACGAGCAGTACTTC. V usage is TRBV7-9 and J usage is TRBJ2-7; 7 nucleotides match TRBD1. CDR3 length equals 17 residues. V was pared by 4 bases and J by 2 bases, with 14 bases of the junction left unmatched. Germline assignment: CDR1 SEHNR and CDR2 FQNEAQ (reference sequence).

J is TRBJ2-3 and V is TRBV5-1; maybe TRBD2 (6 bases). The length of the CDR3 is 18 residues. Deletions cut 4 bases from V and 1 base from J, with 22 bases between. Germline values: CDR1 SGHRS, CDR2 YFSETQ. CDR3 loop: CASSPPLGGGMGTDTQYF. The CDR3 nucleotides are TGCGCCAGCAGCCCCCCGCTCGGGGGTGGAATGGGCACAGATACGCAGTATTTT. The entire variable domain, with the rest obtained from reference TRBV5-1 and TRBJ2-3, is as follows: KAGVTQTPRYLIKTRGQQVTLSCSPISGHRSVSWYQQTPGQGLQFLFEYFSETQRNKGNFPGRFSGRQFSNSRSEMNVSTLELGDSALYLCASSPPLGGGMGTDTQYFGPGTRLTVL.

In this sample, this clonotype turned up a few times. The chain joins TRBV7-9 to TRBJ1-2; TRBD1 is a possible D gene (5 bases). V was pared by 0 bases and J by 2 bases, with 10 bases between. The CDR3 consists of 15 residues. CDR1 SEHNR and CDR2 FQNEAQ come from the germline V gene (reference sequence). The CDR3 DNA is TGTGCCAGCAGCTTAGCGCGGACACAGAACTATGGCTACACCTTC. Translating gives CASSLARTQNYGYTF.

The chain couples TRBV14 to TRBJ2-7; 9 bases fit TRBD1. Germline V gene lookup returns CDR1 SGHDN and CDR2 FVKESK. J was trimmed by 5 bases and V by 5 bases; bases with no gene match: 7. The CDR3 extends over 14 amino acids. This chain's CDR3 is CASSFRDRVHEQYF. As DNA, the CDR3 is TGTGCCAGCAGCTTCCGGGACAGGGTTCACGAGCAGTACTTC.

This clonotype has only a few counts. J is TRBJ2-7 and V is TRBV6-1, with D possibly being TRBD1 or TRBD2 (5 bases each). The CDR3 is 16 residues long. With 6 bases removed from V and 3 bases from J, the gap between germline ends came to 21 bases. Germline V gene lookup returns CDR1 MNHNS and CDR2 SASEGT. CDR3 DNA: TGTGCCAGCAGACGAGGGGTACCGGGAAAAGGCTACGAGCAGTACTTC. Translation gives CASRRGVPGKGYEQYF.

This clonotype has ten or more counts. The chain uses TRBV29-1 and TRBJ1-1; tentative D call: TRBD1 (5 bases). CDR3 length: 14 amino acids. The V gene's germline CDR1 is SQVTM and CDR2 ANQGSEA. V gave up 4 bases and J gave up 0 bases, with 12 bases separating them. In nucleotides, the CDR3 is TGCAGCGTTGTAGGTTCAGGGTTGAACACTGAAGCTTTCTTT. Its protein is CSVVGSGLNTEAFF. The entire variable domain, with the rest obtained from reference TRBV29-1 and TRBJ1-1, is as follows: SAVISQKPSRDICQRGTSLTIQCQVDSQVTMMFWYRQQPGQSLTLIATANQGSEATYESGFVIDKFPISRPNLTFSTLTVSNMSPEDSSIYLCSVVGSGLNTEAFFGQGTRLTVV.

This chain joins TRBV20-1 and TRBJ2-5; no clear D. The V end lost 6 bases, the J end lost 2 bases, and 13 bases lay between the germline ends. The CDR3 has 13 residues. Germline V lookup: CDR1 DFQATT, CDR2 SNEGSKA (reference sequence). CDR3 sequence reads: CSAVPSSQETQYF. The DNA for the CDR3 is TGCAGTGCCGTCCCTTCTTCACAAGAGACCCAGTACTTC.